The next 10 T cell receptor beta chains were all read from a single sample in a study of naive and memory T cell subsets (dated by TCRdb to about 2017). Their specific antigens are unknown. The paper's findings and limits, for the study overall: A few larger clonotypes were present in naive repertoires, particularly the CD8 repertoires, and these clonotypes were possibly memory cells re-expressing CD45RA.

Receptor libraries were prepared by UMI-ligation and nested PCR. The sequencer was an Illumina MiSeq. An equimolar mix of two oligonucleotides covering both TRBC1 and TRBC2 was used as the beta constant-region primer. Four rounds of PCR, combining the SP2 primer with nested alpha and beta constant-region primers, were used to amplify the ligated cDNA. TCRdb took the public reads, trimmed them with fastp at Q25, ran MiXCR for clone calling and kept in-frame beta chains. Merged by CDR3 protein, the rows form single entries marked with the most common genes and DNA. The sample has around 140,000 distinct CDR3 sequences on record, roughly 22% of them singletons. Roughly 0.1% of the sample rests with the top ten. Sequenced material: naive CD4+ T cells from blood. Reading the label with the study, this specimen's cell subset or site is: naive T cells, CD45RA high CD27+. These receptors originate from a human donor in good health.

The rearrangement links TRBV3-1 to TRBJ2-2, with D hard to call. Trimming shortened V by 4 bases and J by 1 base, and 16 bases separated the two germline ends. There are 17 residues in the CDR3. Germline CDR1 LGHDT, CDR2 YNNKEL (reference sequence). The CDR3 coding sequence is TGTGCCAGCAGCCGAACAGCAAACCCAAGGAACACCGGGGAGCTGTTTTTT. This codes for CASSRTANPRNTGELFF.

The chain links TRBV12-3 or TRBV12-4 to TRBJ1-1; D remains ambiguous. The CDR3 has 14 amino acids. V was trimmed by 6 bases and J by 5 bases, leaving 16 bases between them. The CDR3 DNA is TGTGCCAGCAGGACCCAGGCGGGCTCAACTGAAGCTTTCTTT. As protein: CASRTQAGSTEAFF.

This sequence joins TRBV7-2 and TRBJ2-1; D gene ambiguous. The CDR3 has 11 amino acids. The V end was cut by 6 bases, the J end by 8 bases, with 8 bases between. The germline V gene has CDR1 SGHTA and CDR2 FQGNSA. Here the CDR3 reads CASSLIDEQFF. CDR3 in DNA: TGTGCCAGCAGTCTCATCGATGAGCAGTTCTTC.

The V and J genes are TRBV29-1 and TRBJ2-7; TRBD2 agrees at 8 bases. Germline loops: CDR1 SQVTM, CDR2 ANQGSEA. The CDR3 contains 13 residues. With V trimmed by 4 bases and J by 0 bases, 2 bases remained unmatched. The CDR3 DNA reads as TGCAGCGTTGCCGGGGGGGGCTCCTACGAGCAGTACTTC. The encoded protein is CSVAGGGSYEQYF.

This clonotype appeared a few times. CDR3 region: CASSLEGVLPTKYF. CDR3 in DNA: TGTGCCAGCAGTTTGGAGGGGGTTTTGCCGACGAAGTACTTC. This sequence joins TRBV28 and TRBJ2-7; D is tentatively TRBD1 or TRBD2 (6 bases each). CDR1 and CDR2 from the germline V gene are MDHEN and SYDVKM. V lost 3 bases to trimming and J lost 11 bases, with 20 bases between them. The CDR3 loop spans 14 amino acids.

The V call is TRBV12-3 or TRBV12-4, the J call TRBJ2-1; D is unclear. The CDR3 covers 18 residues. Trimming stripped 5 bases from V and 4 bases from J, with 24 bases between. The CDR3 spells CASSETYRVHRPYNEQFF. CDR3 coding DNA: TGTGCCAGCAGTGAAACCTACAGAGTCCATCGGCCGTACAATGAGCAGTTCTTC.

The V gene is TRBV9, the J gene TRBJ2-3; 7 bases fit TRBD1. Unmatched junction bases numbered 7, after V lost 4 bases and J lost 2 bases. There are 15 residues in the CDR3. The germline V gene encodes CDR1 SGDLS and CDR2 YYNGEE. The CDR3 bases are TGTGCCAGCAGCCCTAGACAGGGAAACACAGATACGCAGTATTTT. It yields the protein CASSPRQGNTDTQYF.

In this sample, this clonotype turned up a few times. The genes are TRBV5-6 and TRBJ2-1; maybe TRBD2 (6 bases). V lost 4 bases, J lost 7 bases, and 21 bases lay in between. CDR1 is SGHDT, CDR2 YYEEEE, per germline. The CDR3 spans 16 residues. The CDR3 DNA follows: TGTGCCAGCAGCCACTCCGCTGGAGGGCCAGGGAATGAGCAGTTCTTC. It is translated as CASSHSAGGPGNEQFF.

V and J are TRBV12-3 or TRBV12-4 and TRBJ1-1; possible D gene TRBD1, 6 bases. The V end was cut by 6 bases, the J end by 2 bases, with 13 bases between. This CDR3 region has 14 residues. CDR3 DNA sequence: TGTGCCAGCAGATCCTACAGGGCCAACACTGAAGCTTTCTTT. Protein: CASRSYRANTEAFF.

V gene TRBV4-3 combines with J gene TRBJ2-2; tentatively, D is TRBD2 (6 bases). In germline, CDR1 is LGHNA, CDR2 YSLEER. Between the trimmed V and J ends, which lost 2 bases and 2 bases, there was a span of 12 bases. This CDR3 region has 16 residues. The CDR3 DNA follows: TGCGCCAGCAGCCAACACCCTAGCGACAACACCGGGGAGCTGTTTTTT. Translated: CASSQHPSDNTGELFF.